This TCR beta chain was captured by sequencing in a study of early T cells in non-severe SARS-CoV-2 infection. Study details: Bulk RNA from unsorted whole blood was sequenced; chains were unpaired. The study's findings and limits: Using VDJdb, the matching emphasized anti-spike CD8 responses while missing private and CD4 specificities.

The TCR library protocol was used to attach unique molecular identifiers. These identifiers were attached to individual cDNA molecules. TCRdb called the 5' RACE reads again in MiXCR, with one record for every CDR3 protein. The sample yields 50,000 to 65,000 distinct CDR3 sequences, approximately 11% seen once. The CDR3 loop spans 14 amino acids. The V and J ends lost 4 bases and 2 bases respectively, with 14 bases between them. In germline, CDR1 is DFQATT, CDR2 SNEGSKA (reference sequence). Notes on this clonotype: The antigen is unknown.

The specimen was whole blood, collected at baseline. The TCR comes from an adult who was a healthcare worker with PCR-confirmed SARS-CoV-2 infection or an uninfected control (not recorded which). The chain has TRBV20-1 and TRBJ1-1, with D possibly being TRBD1 (5 bases). The CDR3 is CSATETVSNTEAFF. CDR3 nucleotide sequence: TGCAGTGCTACCGAGACAGTCTCTAACACTGAAGCTTTCTTT.